Below, 7 T cell receptor beta chains from the same sample are listed, as sequenced in a study of shared clonotypes between healthy human individuals. Naive CD8 cells lacked CD45RO and underwent positive selection for CCR7, leaving out terminally differentiated effector memory CD45RA+ cells. Profiling relied on immunoSEQ multiplex PCR, and the TCRdb table lists in-frame clones only, not all of them. Of under 2,000,000 clones in the sample, about 95% were seen once. Material: naive CD8+ T cells sorted from blood. The source of these receptors is a man aged 18 to 30 in good health.

V gene TRBV7-9 combines with J gene TRBJ2-2; 9 nucleotides line up with TRBD1. Germline loops: CDR1 SEHNR, CDR2 FQNEAQ (reference sequence). J was trimmed by 4 bases and V by 5 bases; bases with no gene match: 2. There are 14 residues in the CDR3. This CDR3 reads CASSMGQGTGELFF. CDR3 nucleotides: TGTGCCAGCAGCATGGGACAGGGCACCGGGGAGCTGTTTTTT.

The rearrangement links TRBV29-1 to TRBJ2-1; 7 bases match TRBD2. CDR3 length: 13 amino acids. Germline V CDR1 and CDR2: SQVTM, ANQGSEA. With 8 bases clipped from V and 7 bases from J, the junction kept 11 bases outside the gene matches. CDR3 loop: CSSPGLGSNEQFF. The CDR3 bases are TGCAGCTCCCCCGGACTAGGGTCAAATGAGCAGTTCTTC.

V usage is TRBV9 and J usage is TRBJ2-7; unclear D gene. Germline CDR1 reads SGDLS; CDR2 reads YYNGEE. This CDR3 region has 13 residues. Trimming pared 0 bases from V and 5 bases from J, leaving 9 bases between. Written as DNA, the CDR3 is TGTGCCAGCAGCGTAGGGTCCGTGAACGAGCAGTACTTC. Protein product: CASSVGSVNEQYF.

On this clone: The conserved phenylalanine or tryptophan is not found at the CDR3 terminus, so this likely reflects a read error. No DNA is shown, since the ends of the CDR3 on it are uncertain; the CDR3 is the one TCRdb lists. The rearrangement links TRBV29-1 to TRBJ1-1; the D call in the table, TRBD1, was not verified against the DNA. Per the germline V gene, CDR1 is SQVTM and CDR2 is ANQGSEA. The CDR3 numbers 12 amino acids, ends counted. The CDR3 sequence is CSVEDSRGVKFT.

The chain couples TRBV27 to TRBJ2-7, with 8 bases matching TRBD1. Germline lookup yields CDR1 MNHEY and CDR2 SMNVEV (reference sequence). The CDR3 consists of 15 residues. J lost 2 bases, V lost 4 bases, and 7 bases had no gene match. The CDR3 nucleotides are TGTGCCAGCAGTTCCCAGGGGGCTCAGGCCTACGAGCAGTACTTC. This gives the protein CASSSQGAQAYEQYF.

The V and J genes are TRBV19 and TRBJ1-5; TRBD1 matches at 8 bases. CDR3 length equals 15 residues. The ends lost 9 bases at V and 5 bases at J; junction bases unmatched: 12. Per the germline V gene, CDR1 is LNHDA and CDR2 is SQIVND (reference sequence). DNA for the CDR3: TGTGCCAGCAGTCCCGGGACAGGCGGCTATCAGCCCCAGCATTTT. Protein product: CASSPGTGGYQPQHF.

This clone occurred once. The gene calls are TRBV11-2 and TRBJ2-1, with 10 bases matching TRBD2. Per the germline V gene, CDR1 is SGHAT and CDR2 is FQNNGV. The length of the CDR3 is 16 residues. Trimming at V came to 2 bases and at J to 3 bases, leaving 4 bases not matched to a gene. The DNA of the CDR3 is TGTGCCAGCAGCTTAAGGGCTAGCGGGGGCTACAATGAGCAGTTCTTC. This encodes CASSLRASGGYNEQFF.